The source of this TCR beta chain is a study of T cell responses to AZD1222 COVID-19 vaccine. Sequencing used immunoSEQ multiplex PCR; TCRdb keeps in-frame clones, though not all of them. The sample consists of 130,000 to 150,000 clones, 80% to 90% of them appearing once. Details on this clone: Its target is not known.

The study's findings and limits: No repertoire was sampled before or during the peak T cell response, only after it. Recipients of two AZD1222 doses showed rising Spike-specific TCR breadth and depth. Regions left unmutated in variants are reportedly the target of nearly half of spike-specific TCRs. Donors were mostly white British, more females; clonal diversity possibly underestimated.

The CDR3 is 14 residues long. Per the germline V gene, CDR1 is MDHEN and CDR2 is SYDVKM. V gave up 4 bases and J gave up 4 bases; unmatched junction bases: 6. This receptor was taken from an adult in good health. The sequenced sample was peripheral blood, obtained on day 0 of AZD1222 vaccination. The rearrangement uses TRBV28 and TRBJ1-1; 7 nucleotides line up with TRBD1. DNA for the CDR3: TGTGCCAGCAGTTGGGCAGGGGGGGGCACTGAAGCTTTCTTT. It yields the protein CASSWAGGGTEAFF.